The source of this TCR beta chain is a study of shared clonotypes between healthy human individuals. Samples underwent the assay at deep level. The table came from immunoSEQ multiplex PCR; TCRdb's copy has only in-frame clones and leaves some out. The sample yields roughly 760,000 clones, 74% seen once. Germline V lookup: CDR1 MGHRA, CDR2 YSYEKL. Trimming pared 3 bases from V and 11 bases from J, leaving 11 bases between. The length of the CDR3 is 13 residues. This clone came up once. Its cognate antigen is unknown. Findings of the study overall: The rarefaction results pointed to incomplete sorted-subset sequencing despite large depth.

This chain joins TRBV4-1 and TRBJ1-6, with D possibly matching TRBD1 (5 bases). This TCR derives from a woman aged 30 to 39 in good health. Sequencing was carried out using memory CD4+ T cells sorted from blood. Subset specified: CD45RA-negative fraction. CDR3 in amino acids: CASSQDTGTPLHF. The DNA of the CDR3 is TGCGCCAGCAGCCAGGACACCGGCACACCCCTCCACTTT.